This is a list of T cell receptor beta chains from one sample in a study of T cell changes during pregnancy in multiple sclerosis. Here immunoSEQ multiplex PCR was the method, and the copy in TCRdb shows in-frame clones only, minus some. The table shows some 50,000 clones, with 85% to 95% occurring only once. Sequenced material: CD8+ T cells from peripheral blood mononuclear cells, taken in the first trimester of pregnancy. Receptor source: a female donor with multiple sclerosis, enrolled in a pregnancy study. CDR3s include the opening cysteine and the closing phenylalanine or tryptophan. A D gene is named only where the DNA matches it firmly. Size is omitted from some rows. Given values are once, few, many or a class for expanded clones.

D gene,clone size,J gene,V gene,CDR3 protein,CDR3 DNA
NA,once,TRBJ2-3,TRBV12-5,CASGLPSGPTDTQYF,TGTGCTAGTGGTTTACCCAGCGGACCCACAGATACGCAGTATTTT
NA,NA,TRBJ2-7,TRBV6-1,CASKLADSYEQYF,TGTGCCAGCAAATTGGCAGACTCATACGAGCAGTACTTC
NA,NA,TRBJ2-3,TRBV4-1,CASSPTSDTQYF,TGCGCCAGCAGCCCAACATCAGATACGCAGTATTTT
NA,NA,TRBJ2-6,TRBV19,CASSFGSGANVLTF,TGTGCCAGTAGTTTCGGGTCTGGGGCCAACGTCCTGACTTTC
NA,NA,TRBJ1-1,TRBV4-2,CASSHPSSGGSTEAFF,TGTGCCAGCAGCCATCCCTCGTCGGGGGGTAGCACTGAAGCCTTCTTT
TRBD1,NA,TRBJ1-1,TRBV7-9,CASSLARDRGYTEAFF,TGTGCCAGCAGCTTAGCACGGGACAGGGGTTACACTGAAGCTTTCTTT
NA,once,TRBJ2-3,TRBV6-1,CASSERGHSTDTQYF,TGTGCCAGCAGTGAAAGGGGACACAGCACAGATACGCAGTATTTT
NA,NA,TRBJ2-7,TRBV7-8,CASSLRSGAREQYF,TGTGCCAGCAGCTTAAGGTCAGGGGCTCGCGAGCAGTACTTC
NA,NA,TRBJ1-2,TRBV6-4,CASTSIPGQGGSYGYTF,TGTGCCAGCACCTCCATTCCCGGGCAGGGAGGTAGCTATGGCTACACCTTC
TRBD2,NA,TRBJ2-7,TRBV27,CASSPSGRADEQYF,TGTGCCAGCAGCCCTAGCGGGAGGGCCGACGAGCAGTACTTC
TRBD1,NA,TRBJ1-3,TRBV7-9,CASSYYDRDGNTIYF,TGTGCCAGCAGCTACTACGACAGGGACGGAAACACCATATATTTT